This is a list of T cell receptor beta chains from one sample in a study of response to subunit inactivated influenza vaccine. TCRdb re-called the RT-PCR reads through MiXCR, storing one row per CDR3 protein. The sample has some 180,000 distinct CDR3 sequences, around 9% seen once. The source material was non-naive T cells sorted from PBMCs, sampled on the day of vaccination. Receptor source: a man aged 50-59 years who received an inactivated influenza vaccine. The conserved cysteine and the conserved F or W are not part of the CDR3 here.

TRBV6-2/TRBV6-3 ASSYLGGQEQF
TRBV20-1 SARDRLAGEVPEQY
TRBV7-2 ASSLDVDTEAF
TRBV12-3/TRBV12-4 ASSPGTEKLF
TRBV28 ASRLAGPNTGELF
TRBV5-1 ASSLDRTEAF
TRBV6-1 ASRDTGGRTDTQY
TRBV29-1 SVGKTSGETQY
TRBV10-2 ASSQGVNQPQH
TRBV24-1 ATSEPPGGLSTGELF
TRBV7-2 ASSLDWGSNQPQH
TRBV28 ASSSGQSGYQPQH
TRBV12-3/TRBV12-4 ASSLRTPGETQY
TRBV12-3/TRBV12-4 ASSLAGVNEQY
TRBV11-2 ASSSISRDRETQY
TRBV5-1 ASSPGTGWNTQY
TRBV9 ASSVEGIGNEQF
TRBV10-3 AIKRALAGGTDTQY
TRBV4-2 ASSQGPGRNEQY
TRBV5-1 ASSLSGVHEQF
TRBV5-4 ASQRGRGSGNTIY
TRBV6-2/TRBV6-3 ASSYSGQDTQY
TRBV12-3/TRBV12-4 ASTSSGSYGYT
TRBV5-1 ASSFRDRGGHEQY
TRBV20-1 SALRTGGNTIY
TRBV6-1 ASRAGTGGDEQY
TRBV10-3 AGYHPRDPPSSYNEQF
TRBV7-2 ASSLDRGGGPNSPLH
TRBV12-3/TRBV12-4 ASSGLVMNTEAF
TRBV5-4 ASSFSGRTTDTQY
TRBV20-1 SAIARAELALTGLGDEQF
TRBV10-3 AIRDSAQETQY
TRBV11-2 ASSLTARGEAF
TRBV5-1 ASRFESQGRVGTEAF
TRBV11-1 ASSPGDRGPYTETPLH
TRBV20-1 SAVGLAGVAQETQY
TRBV15 ATSRHTGRGNQPQH
TRBV7-2 ASSGLAKNIQY
TRBV5-8 ASSLASGYNEQF
TRBV7-2 ASSSAGAGGSYEQY
TRBV13 ASRFSGSRFVGTDTQY
TRBV4-2 ASSQAAGTSVETQY
TRBV28 ASSRRGYTEAF
TRBV11-2 ASSLVYGRTGRADTQY
TRBV28 ASRSGTSGTNEQF
TRBV28 ASSRELTRTDTQY
TRBV7-2 ASSLEVAKNIQY
TRBV20-1 SADTYQETQY
TRBV4-3 ASSQDLDGEAEAF